A single sample gave rise to the 21 T cell receptor beta chains below, sequenced in a study of T cell responses to AZD1222 COVID-19 vaccine. The assay was immunoSEQ multiplex PCR, and TCRdb's table has in-frame clones only and misses some. Among 100,000 to 150,000 clones, about 89% were seen once, and the ten largest hold around 10%. The specimen comprised peripheral blood, sampled on day 0 of MenACWY control vaccination. These receptor sequences come from an adult in good health.

The chain couples TRBV11-1 to TRBJ1-6, with D possibly being TRBD1 (5 bases). V was cut by 5 bases and J by 3 bases, with 11 bases left in between. This CDR3 spans 15 amino acids. Looked up from germline, CDR1 is SGHAT and CDR2 is FQDESV (reference sequence). CDR3 bases: TGTGCCAGCAGCCTGGGGACGGGCTATAATTCACCCCTCCACTTT. It encodes CASSLGTGYNSPLHF.

The chain recombines TRBV30 with TRBJ2-3; no firm D call. Trimming took 5 bases from V and 0 from J, leaving 15 bases between them. Germline V gene data show CDR1 as GTSNPN and CDR2 as SVGIG (reference sequence). The CDR3 spans 15 residues. Here the CDR3 DNA reads TGTGCCTGGGGGCTAGGTGAATCTAGCACAGATACGCAGTATTTT. Amino acid sequence: CAWGLGESSTDTQYF. Full variable domain (rest looked up from reference TRBV30 and TRBJ2-3): SQTIHQWPATLVQPVGSPLSLECTVEGTSNPNLYWYRQAAGRGLQLLFYSVGIGQISSEVPQNLSASRPQDRQFILSSKKLLLSDSGFYLCAWGLGESSTDTQYFGPGTRLTVL.

The V call is TRBV28, the J call TRBJ2-7, with no clear D. This CDR3 is 12 amino acids long. V gave up 6 bases and J gave up 5 bases, with 11 bases separating them. Looked up from germline, CDR1 is MDHEN and CDR2 is SYDVKM. CDR3 coding DNA: TGTGCCAGCAGCTCCGGTCCCAACGAGCAGTACTTC. It codes for CASSSGPNEQYF. The entire variable domain, with the rest obtained from reference TRBV28 and TRBJ2-7, is as follows: DVKVTQSSRYLVKRTGEKVFLECVQDMDHENMFWYRQDPGLGLRLIYFSYDVKMKEKGDIPEGYSVSREKKERFSLILESASTNQTSMYLCASSSGPNEQYFGPGTRLTVT.

This rearrangement joins TRBV6-5 to TRBJ1-3; D is unclear. Deletions cut 10 bases from V and 0 bases from J, with 16 bases between. CDR1 and CDR2 from the germline V gene are MNHEY and SVGAGI. CDR3 length: 15 amino acids. For the CDR3, the DNA is TGTGCCACTCGGCGAGCGATGAACTCTGGAAACACCATATATTTT. This gives the protein CATRRAMNSGNTIYF.

The chain uses TRBV12-3 or TRBV12-4 and TRBJ2-2, with 8 bases identical to TRBD1. V gave up 6 bases and J gave up 11 bases; unmatched junction bases: 5. This CDR3 is 12 amino acids long. CDR3 residues: CASSLTGVELFF. DNA of the CDR3: TGTGCCAGCAGCCTGACAGGGGTCGAGCTGTTTTTT.

The chain has TRBV25-1 and TRBJ2-1; 7 nucleotides align to TRBD2. Germline CDR1 is MGHDK and CDR2 is SYGVNS. Trimming removed 0 bases from V and 8 bases from J; junction bases left unmatched: 7. This CDR3 region has 15 residues. In DNA form, the CDR3 reads TGTGCCAGCAGTGAATACAGCGGGAATCTGTATGAGCAGTTCTTC. Encoded protein: CASSEYSGNLYEQFF.

This chain connects TRBV30 to TRBJ2-3; 10 bases are shared with TRBD2. Per the germline V gene, CDR1 is GTSNPN and CDR2 is SVGIG (reference sequence). Trimming at V came to 2 bases and at J to 5 bases, leaving 7 bases not matched to a gene. There are 15 residues in the CDR3. CDR3 coding DNA: TGTGCCTGGAGTAACCTAGCGGGAGTGGGAGATACGCAGTATTTT. It codes for CAWSNLAGVGDTQYF. Full variable domain (rest looked up from reference TRBV30 and TRBJ2-3): SQTIHQWPATLVQPVGSPLSLECTVEGTSNPNLYWYRQAAGRGLQLLFYSVGIGQISSEVPQNLSASRPQDRQFILSSKKLLLSDSGFYLCAWSNLAGVGDTQYFGPGTRLTVL.

This chain connects TRBV6-5 to TRBJ1-3, with D possibly matching TRBD1 (6 bases). This CDR3 contains 14 residues. Trimming stripped 6 bases from V and 1 base from J, with 10 bases between. CDR1 is MNHEY and CDR2 is SVGAGI in the germline V gene. The CDR3: CASRQGKSGNTIYF. The CDR3 bases are TGTGCCAGCAGGCAGGGGAAGTCTGGAAACACCATATATTTT.

The V gene is TRBV19, the J gene TRBJ1-2; 7 bases map to TRBD1. The CDR3 spans 14 residues. The V gene end was trimmed by 2 bases and the J gene end by 4 bases; junction bases not matched to a gene: 4. Germline V gene sequence: CDR1 LNHDA, CDR2 SQIVND (reference sequence). The DNA of the CDR3 is TGTGCCAGTAGTATACCAGGGGGGAGCTATGGCTACACCTTC. Its protein product is CASSIPGGSYGYTF. The entire variable domain, with the rest obtained from reference TRBV19 and TRBJ1-2, is as follows: DGGITQSPKYLFRKEGQNVTLSCEQNLNHDAMYWYRQDPGQGLRLIYYSQIVNDFQKGDIAEGYSVSREKKESFPLTVTSAQKNPTAFYLCASSIPGGSYGYTFGSGTRLTVV.

V and J are TRBV30 and TRBJ2-7; 8 bases are a match to TRBD2. Germline V CDR1 and CDR2: GTSNPN, SVGIG (reference sequence). J was trimmed by 3 bases and V by 5 bases; bases with no gene match: 9. The CDR3 has 14 residues. The CDR3 region is CAWDFPGTSYEQYF. As DNA, the CDR3 is TGTGCCTGGGATTTTCCCGGGACTAGCTACGAGCAGTACTTC.

This chain uses TRBV11-1 with TRBJ1-2; no definite D call. Germline V lookup: CDR1 SGHAT, CDR2 FQDESV (reference sequence). V lost 5 bases and J lost 0, with 10 bases in between. This CDR3 has 14 amino acids. The CDR3 loop is CASSPGSPNYGYTF. The CDR3, as DNA: TGTGCCAGCAGCCCGGGTTCTCCTAACTATGGCTACACCTTC.

The chain uses TRBV21-1 and TRBJ1-5; no DNA check was done on the table's D call, TRBD1. TRBV21-1 is annotated as a pseudogene. The CDR3 is made up of 18 amino acids. CDR3 sequence: CASSKSAQGKGGSQPQHF. The CDR3 coding sequence is TGTGCCAGCAGCAAAAGCGCACAGGGAAAAGGGGGTAGTCAGCCCCAGCATTTT.

This chain connects TRBV13 to TRBJ2-7, with D perhaps being TRBD1 or TRBD2 (6 bases each). The CDR3 spans 14 residues. Trimming removed 8 bases from V and 3 bases from J, with 17 bases in between. Germline V gene lookup returns CDR1 PRHDT and CDR2 FYEKMQ (reference sequence). This chain's CDR3 is CASRKGGSGYEQYF. CDR3 DNA: TGTGCCAGCCGGAAGGGGGGCAGTGGCTACGAGCAGTACTTC.

The V gene is TRBV27, the J gene TRBJ2-1, with 13 bases lining up with TRBD2. The CDR3 is 15 amino acids. In germline, CDR1 is MNHEY, CDR2 SMNVEV (reference sequence). Trimming removed 6 bases from V and 9 bases from J; junction bases left unmatched: 8. CDR3 in DNA: TGTGCCAGCAGACAACTAGCGGGAGGGCCGAGTGAGCAGTTCTTC. Translation: CASRQLAGGPSEQFF.

This clone has just one count. The CDR3 DNA reads TGTGCCAGCAGCGAGCGGGGGGCAGCCCCCCGGGAGACCCAGTACTTC. Amino acid sequence: CASSERGAAPRETQYF. The chain links TRBV9 to TRBJ2-5, with 9 bases that match TRBD2. From germline, CDR1 is SGDLS and CDR2 YYNGEE. The V segment lost 3 bases and the J segment 5 bases; nucleotides outside the gene matches: 11. The CDR3 has 16 residues.

The chain has TRBV7-9 and TRBJ2-1, with TRBD2 matching over 12 bases. There are 15 residues in the CDR3. V was clipped by 5 bases and J by 4 bases; unmatched bases: 3. Germline V gene lookup returns CDR1 SEHNR and CDR2 FQNEAQ (reference sequence). The CDR3 reads CASSASGGGYNEQFF. The CDR3, as DNA: TGTGCCAGCAGCGCTAGCGGGGGGGGTTACAATGAGCAGTTCTTC.

The V gene is TRBV21-1, the J gene TRBJ2-1; the D call of TRBD2 is as the table states it, not checked on the DNA. TRBV21-1 is listed as a pseudogene. The CDR3 length is 9 residues. CDR3 sequence reads: CASSNYGFF. CDR3 in DNA: TGTGCCAGCAGCAACTACGGGTTCTTC.

CDR3 loop: CASSVVSSNTEAFF. CDR3 DNA: TGTGCCAGCAGCGTAGTCAGCAGCAACACTGAAGCTTTCTTT. The chain couples TRBV9 to TRBJ1-1; D not resolved. Germline V lookup: CDR1 SGDLS, CDR2 YYNGEE. The CDR3 has 14 residues. The germline V and J ends were trimmed by 0 bases and 2 bases, with 8 bases remaining between them.

This clone occurred many times. The chain has TRBV11-3 and TRBJ2-2, with TRBD1 matching over 10 bases. The CDR3 contains 15 residues. The V segment lost 5 bases and the J segment 3 bases; nucleotides outside the gene matches: 3. The germline V gene has CDR1 SGHNT and CDR2 YENEEA. CDR3 nucleotides: TGTGCCAGCAGCCCGGGACAGGGGCACACCGGGGAGCTGTTTTTT. Its translation: CASSPGQGHTGELFF. Supplemented by reference TRBV11-3 and TRBJ2-2, the full variable domain reads EAGVVQSPRYKIIEKKQPVAFWCNPISGHNTLYWYLQNLGQGPELLIRYENEEAVDDSQLPKDRFSAERLKGVDSTLKIQPAELGDSAVYLCASSPGQGHTGELFFGEGSRLTVL.

DNA of the CDR3: TGCGCCAGCAGCTGGAGCGGGGAGGGCGGGAATGAGCAGTTCTTC. It yields the protein CASSWSGEGGNEQFF. The chain uses TRBV5-1 and TRBJ2-1; 7 nucleotides align to TRBD2. The CDR3 sequence is 15 residues long. J gave up 7 bases and V 3 bases, and 10 bases lay outside the gene matches. The V gene's germline CDR1 is SGHRS and CDR2 YFSETQ.

The genes are TRBV7-3 and TRBJ2-2; 8 nucleotides agree with TRBD2. Germline CDR1 SGHTA, CDR2 FQGTGA. This CDR3 is 16 amino acids long. J lost 2 bases, V lost 5 bases, and 7 bases had no gene match. CDR3 coding DNA: TGTGCCAGCAGCGAACTGGGACTAGATAACACCGGGGAGCTGTTTTTT. Translation gives CASSELGLDNTGELFF.